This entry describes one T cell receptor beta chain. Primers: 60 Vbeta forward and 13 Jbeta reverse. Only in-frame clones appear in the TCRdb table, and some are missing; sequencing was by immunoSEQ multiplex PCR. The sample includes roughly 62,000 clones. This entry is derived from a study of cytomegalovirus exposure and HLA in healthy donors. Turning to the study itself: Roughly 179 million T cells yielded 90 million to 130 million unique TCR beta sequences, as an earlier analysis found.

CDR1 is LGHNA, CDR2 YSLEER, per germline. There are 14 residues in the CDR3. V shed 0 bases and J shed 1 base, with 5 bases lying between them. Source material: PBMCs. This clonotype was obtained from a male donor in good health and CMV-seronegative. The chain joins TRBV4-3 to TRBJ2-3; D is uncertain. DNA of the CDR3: TGCGCCAGCAGCCAAGATGGAGGCACAGATACGCAGTATTTT. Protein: CASSQDGGTDTQYF.